Presented here are 10 T cell receptor beta chains from one specimen sequenced in a study of immune cell composition in non-small cell lung cancer. Here immunoSEQ multiplex PCR was the method, and the copy in TCRdb shows in-frame clones only, minus some. The sample yields 5,500 to 7,000 clones, around four fifths seen once. The source material was lung tumor tissue. The receptor set was obtained from a human donor with non-small cell lung cancer.

The rearrangement joins TRBV5-1 to TRBJ1-2; 8 bases are shared with TRBD1. Germline CDR1 and CDR2: SGHRS and YFSETQ. J lost 8 bases, V lost 2 bases, and 8 bases had no gene match. The length of the CDR3 is 14 residues. The CDR3 region has the DNA TGCGCCAGCAGCTTAACCCAGGGGGCAGAGGGCTACACCTTC. Its translation is CASSLTQGAEGYTF.

The chain carries TRBV7-2 and TRBJ1-5; the D is unclear. The V gene lost 5 bases and the J gene lost 9 bases, with 11 bases spanning the gap. The CDR3 runs to 12 residues. CDR1 is SGHTA, CDR2 FQGNSA, per germline. CDR3 sequence: CASSQEEGPQHF. The CDR3 DNA is TGTGCCAGCAGCCAGGAGGAGGGGCCCCAGCATTTT.

This clone has more than one count but fewer than ten. V and J are TRBV27 and TRBJ1-2; 8 positions agree with TRBD1. CDR1 is MNHEY and CDR2 is SMNVEV in the germline V gene (reference sequence). The CDR3 loop spans 16 amino acids. The trim removed 6 bases at V and 5 bases at J, leaving 14 bases unmatched. CDR3 loop: CASRNRTGRALYGYTF. CDR3 nucleotide sequence: TGTGCCAGCAGAAACCGGACAGGGAGGGCCCTATATGGCTACACCTTC.

As regards this clone: A junction boundary mismatches the germline segment, possibly from a read error. Other DNA sequences in the sample encode the same CDR3. The chain recombines TRBV6-1 with TRBJ2-2, with 12 nucleotides matching TRBD1. This CDR3 is 14 amino acids long. Germline loops: CDR1 MNHNS, CDR2 SASEGT. CDR3 nucleotide sequence: TGTGCCAGCTGGGGGACAGGGGGCACCGGGGAACTGTTTTTT. Translated: CASWGTGGTGELFF.

The V and J genes are TRBV5-1 and TRBJ2-3, with D tentatively TRBD2 (7 bases). CDR3 length: 17 residues. The V gene lost 0 bases and the J gene lost 3 bases, with 17 bases spanning the gap. Germline-derived CDR1 and CDR2 are SGHRS and YFSETQ. The CDR3 coding sequence is TGCGCCAGCAGCTTGGGATCTTCGGGGGGCAAGACAGATACGCAGTATTTT. Translated, it gives CASSLGSSGGKTDTQYF.

The chain is built from TRBV11-2 and TRBJ2-5; possible D gene TRBD2, 5 bases. CDR1 SGHAT and CDR2 FQNNGV come from the germline V gene. Between the trimmed V and J ends, which lost 5 bases and 3 bases, there was a span of 10 bases. This CDR3 spans 13 amino acids. The CDR3 DNA sequence: TGTGCCAGCAGCCTAGGACTGAAAGAGACCCAGTACTTC. It specifies CASSLGLKETQYF.

The chain couples TRBV10-3 to TRBJ1-2; 8 nucleotides agree with TRBD1. The germline V gene encodes CDR1 ENHRY and CDR2 SYGVKD. Losses at the gene ends were 2 bases for V and 4 bases for J; bases not matched to a gene: 6. This CDR3 region has 15 residues. The CDR3 here is CAISEKGQALYGYTF. In DNA form, the CDR3 reads TGTGCCATCAGTGAGAAGGGACAGGCCCTCTATGGCTACACCTTC.

The rearrangement uses TRBV7-3 and TRBJ2-1, with 7 bases fitting TRBD2. This CDR3 is built from 17 residues. The germline CDR1 and CDR2 sequences are SGHTA and FQGTGA. V lost 6 bases and J lost 5; bases outside the gene matches: 16. CDR3 protein: CASRPSGGEGSDNEQFF. The CDR3 DNA is TGTGCCAGCAGACCCAGTGGGGGGGAAGGATCCGACAATGAGCAGTTCTTC.

V gene TRBV5-1 combines with J gene TRBJ1-3, with 10 bases lining up with TRBD1. The CDR3 loop spans 18 amino acids. The germline V gene encodes CDR1 SGHRS and CDR2 YFSETQ. J was trimmed by 3 bases and V by 0 bases; bases with no gene match: 9. This chain's CDR3 is CASSLAFPGTGDGNTIYF. DNA of the CDR3: TGCGCCAGCAGCTTGGCCTTCCCCGGGACAGGGGATGGAAACACCATATATTTT. Full variable domain (missing parts from reference TRBV5-1 and TRBJ1-3): KAGVTQTPRYLIKTRGQQVTLSCSPISGHRSVSWYQQTPGQGLQFLFEYFSETQRNKGNFPGRFSGRQFSNSRSEMNVSTLELGDSALYLCASSLAFPGTGDGNTIYFGEGSWLTVV.

The chain uses TRBV20-1 and TRBJ1-2; 9 bases are shared with TRBD1. The V gene's germline CDR1 is DFQATT and CDR2 SNEGSKA (reference sequence). The CDR3 loop spans 11 amino acids. V lost 5 bases and J lost 9; bases outside the gene matches: 4. CDR3 sequence reads: CSAWDRESYTF. CDR3 sequence (DNA): TGCAGTGCTTGGGACAGGGAGAGCTACACCTTC.